The next 22 T cell receptor beta chains were all read from a single sample in a study of T cell repertoires in cytomegalovirus infection. Their target antigens are unknown. TCRdb reanalysed the reads using MiXCR and keeps one entry per CDR3 protein. Found here are roughly 990,000 distinct CDR3 sequences, about 33% of them singletons; the top ten hold around 15%. Sequences were derived from cultured CD8+ T cells from PBMCs, sampled from culture after CMV antigen stimulation. The receptor set was obtained from a human donor in good health (CMV status not recorded). Some clones in this sample may be carry-over from other donors' samples.

This clonotype came up a few times. The rearrangement uses TRBV11-3 and TRBJ2-1; TRBD2 agrees at 12 bases. Germline V gene data show CDR1 as SGHNT and CDR2 as YENEEA. This CDR3 is 16 amino acids long. The ends lost 4 bases at V and 7 bases at J; junction bases unmatched: 8. The CDR3 coding sequence is TGTGCCAGCAGCTCCTCTAGCGGGGGGGCCTGGAATGAGCAGTTCTTC. This codes for CASSSSSGGAWNEQFF.

Only a few counts were recorded for this clonotype. CDR3 DNA sequence: TGTGCCCAAAGCGACACGGACAATGAGCAGTTCTTC. The encoded protein is CAQSDTDNEQFF. The V gene is TRBV7-9, the J gene TRBJ2-1; D gene unclear. The germline V and J ends were trimmed by 11 bases and 5 bases, with 13 bases remaining between them. There are 12 residues in the CDR3. Germline V gene data show CDR1 as SEHNR and CDR2 as FQNEAQ (reference sequence).

The chain employs TRBV24-1 and TRBJ1-2; D unclear. The germline V and J ends were trimmed by 9 bases and 8 bases, with 15 bases remaining between them. The germline CDR1 and CDR2 sequences are KGHDR and SFDVKD. CDR3 length equals 12 residues. This CDR3 is CATFNPPGGYTF. DNA for the CDR3: TGTGCCACCTTTAATCCGCCGGGGGGCTACACCTTC.

The gene calls are TRBV28 and TRBJ2-7; TRBD1 matches at 8 bases. Germline CDR1 is MDHEN and CDR2 is SYDVKM. V lost 6 bases, J lost 8 bases, and 21 bases stayed unmatched. This CDR3 is built from 17 residues. In DNA, the CDR3 is TGTGCCAGCAGAGATACAACAGGGGGACATAACGATGGGAAGCAGTACGTC. Protein product: CASRDTTGGHNDGKQYV.

This clonotype occurred a few times. This chain links TRBV2 with TRBJ2-1; a weak D match, TRBD2 (6 bases). V dropped 2 bases and J dropped 3 bases, with 11 bases sitting between them. Germline CDR1 and CDR2: SNHLY and FYNNEI. The CDR3 has 15 amino acids. The chain's CDR3 is CASSETGVLYNEQFF. The CDR3 region has the DNA TGTGCCAGCAGTGAAACGGGGGTCCTCTACAATGAGCAGTTCTTC. The complete variable domain, with remaining parts taken from reference TRBV2 and TRBJ2-1, reads EPEVTQTPSHQVTQMGQEVILRCVPISNHLYFYWYRQILGQKVEFLVSFYNNEISEKSEIFDDQFSVERPDGSNFTLKIRSTKLEDSAMYFCASSETGVLYNEQFFGPGTRLTVL.

There are a few counts of this clonotype. A read error may be the cause here, since a much bigger clone is one base away. The chain uses TRBV7-8 and TRBJ2-7; D ambiguous. CDR1 SGHVS and CDR2 FQNEAQ come from the germline V gene. The CDR3 spans 11 residues. Trimming removed 1 base from V and 6 bases from J, with 4 bases in between. CDR3 loop: CASSLGIEQYF. As DNA, the CDR3 is TGTGCCAGCAGCTTAGGGATCGAGCAGTACTTC.

This clonotype was picked up a small number of times. The J gene is TRBJ1-5, the V gene TRBV7-8; no firm D call. This CDR3 has 13 residues. The V and J ends lost 1 base and 9 bases respectively, with 10 bases between them. Germline-derived CDR1 and CDR2 are SGHVS and FQNEAQ. CDR3 loop: CASSLGGRAPQHF. The CDR3 DNA follows: TGTGCCAGCAGCTTAGGGGGTAGGGCGCCCCAGCATTTT.

The chain links TRBV14 to TRBJ2-7; TRBD2 matches at 10 bases. From germline, CDR1 is SGHDN and CDR2 FVKESK. J was trimmed by 3 bases and V by 2 bases; bases with no gene match: 7. The CDR3 is 16 residues long. In DNA, the CDR3 is TGTGCCAGCAGCCAATTCAGACTAGCGGGCCACTACGAGCAGTACTTC. Its translation: CASSQFRLAGHYEQYF.

This clonotype was observed a handful of times. The J gene is TRBJ2-1, the V gene TRBV2; weak D call: TRBD2 (5 bases). The CDR3 spans 13 residues. The germline V gene encodes CDR1 SNHLY and CDR2 FYNNEI. The V gene lost 6 bases and the J gene lost 2 bases, with 8 bases spanning the gap. The CDR3 spells CASRRAPYNEQFF. DNA for the CDR3: TGTGCCAGCAGGCGGGCCCCCTACAATGAGCAGTTCTTC.

This chain uses TRBV4-1 with TRBJ1-6, with D unclear. The CDR3 loop spans 16 amino acids. In germline, CDR1 is MGHRA, CDR2 YSYEKL. Trimming took off 0 bases at V and 5 bases at J, with 11 bases between the two ends. This CDR3 reads CASSQEFRTHNSPLHF. In DNA, the CDR3 is TGCGCCAGCAGCCAAGAATTTCGAACTCATAATTCACCCCTCCACTTT.

The rearrangement joins TRBV7-9 to TRBJ2-1, with 10 bases lining up with TRBD1. V lost 8 bases to trimming and J lost 9 bases; unmatched junction nucleotides: 7. CDR3 length: 13 amino acids. CDR1 and CDR2 (germline): SEHNR, FQNEAQ (reference sequence). Here the CDR3 reads CASLETGGFEQFF. CDR3 DNA sequence: TGTGCCAGCCTGGAGACAGGGGGCTTTGAGCAGTTCTTC. The complete variable domain, with remaining parts taken from reference TRBV7-9 and TRBJ2-1, reads DTGVSQNPRHKITKRGQNVTFRCDPISEHNRLYWYRQTLGQGPEFLTYFQNEAQLEKSRLLSDRFSAERPKGSFSTLEIQRTEQGDSAMYLCASLETGGFEQFFGPGTRLTVL.

J is TRBJ2-1 and V is TRBV6-5; weak D call: TRBD2 (5 bases). V was shortened by 0 bases and J by 8 bases, with 14 bases between the two germline ends. Germline lookup yields CDR1 MNHEY and CDR2 SVGAGI. This CDR3 spans 15 amino acids. As DNA, the CDR3 is TGTGCCAGCAGTTACTCGACGGAGGTCCCCGATGAGCAGTTCTTC. It translates to CASSYSTEVPDEQFF.

Comments on this clonotype: Compared with germline, one end of the junction differs, possibly owing to a read error. The V gene is TRBV10-2, the J gene TRBJ2-3; D is ambiguous. The CDR3 is made up of 14 amino acids. The V gene's germline CDR1 is WSHSY and CDR2 SAAADI. In DNA form, the CDR3 reads TGCGCCAGCAGTGAGGGGCGAAGGGAAGATACGCGGTATTTT. This translates into CASSEGRREDTRYF.

This clonotype was counted only a few times. This sequence joins TRBV7-9 and TRBJ1-2; TRBD1 might be the D (5 bases). CDR3 size: 15 residues. The V end lost 5 bases, the J end lost 4 bases, and 17 bases lay between the germline ends. Looked up from germline, CDR1 is SEHNR and CDR2 is FQNEAQ (reference sequence). This CDR3 is CASSDGHPLGYGYTF. In DNA form, the CDR3 reads TGTGCCAGCAGCGACGGACACCCCTTGGGCTATGGCTACACCTTC.

The V and J genes are TRBV10-3 and TRBJ2-3; D remains ambiguous. Trimming left V 0 bases short and J 3 bases short, with 16 bases between. The CDR3 consists of 17 residues. Germline V gene lookup returns CDR1 ENHRY and CDR2 SYGVKD. The CDR3 is CAISESVGRVTTDTQYF. Here the CDR3 DNA reads TGTGCCATCAGTGAGTCGGTTGGTAGGGTAACGACAGATACGCAGTATTTT.

This clonotype appeared a few times. The rearrangement joins TRBV14 to TRBJ2-1; no definite D call. This CDR3 contains 16 residues. Trimming stripped 0 bases from V and 4 bases from J, with 13 bases between. Germline V gives CDR1 SGHDN, CDR2 FVKESK. For the CDR3, the DNA is TGTGCCAGCAGCCAAGAAGGAGTCTCCCGTTACAATGAGCAGTTCTTC. Its protein is CASSQEGVSRYNEQFF.

J is TRBJ1-4 and V is TRBV20-1; perhaps TRBD1 as D (6 bases). Per the germline V gene, CDR1 is DFQATT and CDR2 is SNEGSKA (reference sequence). Deletions cut 5 bases from V and 4 bases from J, with 11 bases between. The CDR3 has 13 amino acids. CDR3 DNA: TGCAGTGCTCCGACAGGCGGTAATGAAAAACTGTTTTTT. This codes for CSAPTGGNEKLFF.

This clonotype is a singleton in its sample. This chain connects TRBV9 to TRBJ2-1, with D possibly matching TRBD1 (6 bases). The CDR3 length is 15 residues. Germline V CDR1 and CDR2: SGDLS, YYNGEE. The V end lost 5 bases, the J end lost 5 bases, and 17 bases lay between the germline ends. The CDR3 loop is CASRDLRGHNNEQFF. The DNA for the CDR3 is TGTGCCAGCAGAGACCTCAGGGGACACAACAATGAGCAGTTCTTC.

The chain is built from TRBV20-1 and TRBJ2-1, with TRBD2 matching 9 bases. The CDR3 has 13 amino acids. Germline CDR1 is DFQATT and CDR2 is SNEGSKA (reference sequence). The junction had 4 bases not matched to a gene; V was cut back by 4 bases and J by 6 bases. Here the CDR3 DNA reads TGCAGTGCTAAGGGACTAGCTTCCAATGAGCAGTTCTTC. The encoded protein is CSAKGLASNEQFF.

This sequence joins TRBV24-1 and TRBJ1-4, with 8 bases fitting TRBD1. After removal of 2 bases from V and 0 bases from J, the junction contained 13 bases not matched to a gene. CDR3 length equals 20 residues. CDR1 is KGHDR, CDR2 SFDVKD, per germline. CDR3 DNA: TGTGCCACCAGTGATTGGGCCGCCGGGACAGGACAAGCAACTAATGAAAAACTGTTTTTT. Protein product: CATSDWAAGTGQATNEKLFF.

V and J are TRBV9 and TRBJ2-1, with TRBD2 identical over 11 bases. This CDR3 is 16 amino acids long. V lost 0 bases and J lost 4; bases outside the gene matches: 3. Germline loops: CDR1 SGDLS, CDR2 YYNGEE. CDR3 sequence reads: CASSVASGGRYNEQFF. Here the CDR3 DNA reads TGTGCCAGCAGCGTAGCTAGCGGGGGGAGATACAATGAGCAGTTCTTC.

At least ten counts were recorded for this clonotype. V usage is TRBV4-1 and J usage is TRBJ1-1; D is unclear. The CDR3 has 15 amino acids. The V end lost 0 bases, the J end lost 5 bases, and 13 bases lay between the germline ends. CDR1 is MGHRA and CDR2 is YSYEKL in the germline V gene. CDR3 protein: CASSQEWGAGTEAFF. In DNA form, the CDR3 reads TGCGCCAGCAGCCAAGAATGGGGAGCGGGGACTGAAGCTTTCTTT.